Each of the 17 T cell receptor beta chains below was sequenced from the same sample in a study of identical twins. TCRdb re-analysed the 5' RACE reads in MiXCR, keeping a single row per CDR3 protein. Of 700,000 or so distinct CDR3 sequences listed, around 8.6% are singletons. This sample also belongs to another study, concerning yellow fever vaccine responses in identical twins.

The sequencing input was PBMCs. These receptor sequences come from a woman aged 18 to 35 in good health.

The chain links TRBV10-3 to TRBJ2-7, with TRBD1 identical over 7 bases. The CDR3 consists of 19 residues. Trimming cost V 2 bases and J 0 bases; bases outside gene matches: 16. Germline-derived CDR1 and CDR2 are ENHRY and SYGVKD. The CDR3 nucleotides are TGTGCCATCAGTGAGAGGTCGGGGACAGAACCTCGGAGCTCCTACGAGCAGTACTTC. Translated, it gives CAISERSGTEPRSSYEQYF.

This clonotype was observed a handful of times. The CDR3 protein is CASRISGGAFNEQFF. CDR3 nucleotide sequence: TGTGCCAGCAGAATTAGCGGGGGGGCCTTCAATGAGCAGTTCTTC. This chain joins TRBV28 and TRBJ2-1; the match to TRBD2 covers 11 bases. This CDR3 has 15 residues. V trimming: 6 bases; J trimming: 6 bases; junction bases outside the gene matches: 7. Germline loops: CDR1 MDHEN, CDR2 SYDVKM.

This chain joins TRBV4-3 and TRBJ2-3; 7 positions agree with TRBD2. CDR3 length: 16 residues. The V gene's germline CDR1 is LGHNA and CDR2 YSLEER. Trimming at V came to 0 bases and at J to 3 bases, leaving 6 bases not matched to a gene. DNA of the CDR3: TGCGCCAGCAGCCAAGATGGGCAGGGAGGGACAGATACGCAGTATTTT. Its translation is CASSQDGQGGTDTQYF.

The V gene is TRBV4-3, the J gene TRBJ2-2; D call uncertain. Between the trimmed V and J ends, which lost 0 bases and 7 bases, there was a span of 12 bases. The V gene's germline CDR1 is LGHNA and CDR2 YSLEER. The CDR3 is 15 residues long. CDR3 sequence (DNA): TGCGCCAGCAGCCAAGATTTGCAGATGTTCGGGGAGCTGTTTTTT. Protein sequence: CASSQDLQMFGELFF.

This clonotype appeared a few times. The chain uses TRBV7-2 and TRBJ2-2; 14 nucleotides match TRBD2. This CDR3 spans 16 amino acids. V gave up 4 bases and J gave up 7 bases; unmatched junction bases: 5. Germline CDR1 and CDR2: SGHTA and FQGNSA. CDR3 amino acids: CASSSGLAGGGGELFF. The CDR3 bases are TGTGCCAGCAGCTCAGGACTAGCGGGAGGCGGCGGGGAGCTGTTTTTT. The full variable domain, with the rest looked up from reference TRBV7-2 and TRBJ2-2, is GAGVSQSPSNKVTEKGKDVELRCDPISGHTALYWYRQSLGQGLEFLIYFQGNSAPDKSGLPSDRFSAERTGGSVSTLTIQRTQQEDSAVYLCASSSGLAGGGGELFFGEGSRLTVL.

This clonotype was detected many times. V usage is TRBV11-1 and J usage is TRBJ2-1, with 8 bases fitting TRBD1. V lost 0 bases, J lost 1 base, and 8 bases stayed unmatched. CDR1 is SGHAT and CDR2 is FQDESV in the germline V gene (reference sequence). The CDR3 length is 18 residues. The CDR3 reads CASSLAIGQGWSYNEQFF. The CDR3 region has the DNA TGTGCCAGCAGCTTAGCGATCGGACAGGGTTGGTCCTACAATGAGCAGTTCTTC.

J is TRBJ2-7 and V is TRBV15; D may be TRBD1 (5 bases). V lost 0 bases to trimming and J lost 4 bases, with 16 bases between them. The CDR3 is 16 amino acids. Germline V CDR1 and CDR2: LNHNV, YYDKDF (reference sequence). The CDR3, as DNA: TGTGCCACCAGCAGAGAGGCAGGGTATACCGGGTACGAGCAGTACTTC. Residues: CATSREAGYTGYEQYF.

CDR3 region: CASSPKGKISNLGYGYTF. In DNA, the CDR3 is TGTGCCAGCAGCCCCAAAGGAAAAATATCAAATCTAGGCTATGGCTACACCTTC. The chain joins TRBV28 to TRBJ1-2; no firm D call. Trimming removed 6 bases from V and 4 bases from J, with 27 bases in between. The CDR3 length is 18 residues. Looked up from germline, CDR1 is MDHEN and CDR2 is SYDVKM.

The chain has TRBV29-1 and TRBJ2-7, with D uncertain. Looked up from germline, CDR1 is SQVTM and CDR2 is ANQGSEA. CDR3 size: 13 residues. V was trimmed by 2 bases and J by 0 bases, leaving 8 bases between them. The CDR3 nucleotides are TGCAGCGTTGAATTTGGAAGCTCCTACGAGCAGTACTTC. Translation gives CSVEFGSSYEQYF.

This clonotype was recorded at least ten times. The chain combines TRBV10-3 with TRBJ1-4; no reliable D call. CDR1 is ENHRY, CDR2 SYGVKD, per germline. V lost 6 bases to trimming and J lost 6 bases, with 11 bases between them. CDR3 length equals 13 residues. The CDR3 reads CAISQTGDEKLFF. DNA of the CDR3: TGTGCCATCAGCCAGACTGGAGATGAAAAACTGTTTTTT.

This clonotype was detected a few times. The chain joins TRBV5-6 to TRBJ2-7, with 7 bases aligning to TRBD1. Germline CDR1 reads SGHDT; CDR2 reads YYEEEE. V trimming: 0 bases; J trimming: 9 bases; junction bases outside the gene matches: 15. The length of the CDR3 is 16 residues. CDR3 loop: CASSLVWAGGVGGQYF. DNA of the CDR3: TGTGCCAGCAGCTTGGTCTGGGCAGGGGGAGTAGGCGGGCAGTACTTC.

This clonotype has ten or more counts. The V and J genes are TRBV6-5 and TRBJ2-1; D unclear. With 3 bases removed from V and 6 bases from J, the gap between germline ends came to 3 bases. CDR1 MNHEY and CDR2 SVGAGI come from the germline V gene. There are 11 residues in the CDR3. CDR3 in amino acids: CASSYFNEQFF. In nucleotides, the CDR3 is TGTGCCAGCAGTTATTTCAATGAGCAGTTCTTC.

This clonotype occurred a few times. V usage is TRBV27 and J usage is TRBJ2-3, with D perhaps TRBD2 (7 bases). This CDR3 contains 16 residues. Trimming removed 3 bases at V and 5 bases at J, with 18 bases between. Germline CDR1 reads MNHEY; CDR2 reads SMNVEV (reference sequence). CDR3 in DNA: TGTGCCAGCAGTTTCCCCGGGGGGCCGGCAAGAGATACGCAGTATTTT. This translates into CASSFPGGPARDTQYF.

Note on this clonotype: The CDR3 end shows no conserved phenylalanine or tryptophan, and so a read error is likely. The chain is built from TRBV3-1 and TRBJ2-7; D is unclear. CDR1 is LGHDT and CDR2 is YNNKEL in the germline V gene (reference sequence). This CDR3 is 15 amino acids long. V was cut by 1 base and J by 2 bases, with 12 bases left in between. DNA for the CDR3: TGTGCCAGCAGCCAAGCCCCTACCCTCACCTACGAGCAGTACATC. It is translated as CASSQAPTLTYEQYI.

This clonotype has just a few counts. The CDR3 DNA follows: TGTGCCAGCAGTTCTGTCACAGGGGGCTTTCAGCGGCTCGAGCAGTACTTC. Residues: CASSSVTGGFQRLEQYF. J is TRBJ2-7 and V is TRBV6-5; 9 positions agree with TRBD1. The CDR3 consists of 17 residues. The germline V gene has CDR1 MNHEY and CDR2 SVGAGI. The V segment lost 4 bases and the J segment 6 bases; nucleotides outside the gene matches: 16.

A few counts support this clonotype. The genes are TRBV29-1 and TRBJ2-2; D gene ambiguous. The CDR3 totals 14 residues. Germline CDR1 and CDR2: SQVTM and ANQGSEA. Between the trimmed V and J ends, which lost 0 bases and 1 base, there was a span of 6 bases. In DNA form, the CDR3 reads TGCAGCGTTGAAGATTTTGGGAACACCGGGGAGCTGTTTTTT. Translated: CSVEDFGNTGELFF.

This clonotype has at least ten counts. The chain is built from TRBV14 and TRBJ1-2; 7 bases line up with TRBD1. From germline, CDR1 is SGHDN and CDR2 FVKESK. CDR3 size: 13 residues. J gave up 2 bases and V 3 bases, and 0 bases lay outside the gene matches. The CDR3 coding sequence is TGTGCCAGCAGCCAGACAGGGAACTATGGCTACACCTTC. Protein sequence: CASSQTGNYGYTF.